What follows is one TCR beta chain and its context. The data stem from a study of CD8+CD57+ T cells in acquired aplastic anemia. For CDR3 and TCR beta VDJ profiling, genomic DNA was the template used. TCRdb redid the calling of the reads with MiXCR, one entry per CDR3 protein. The sample lists 450,000 to 600,000 distinct CDR3 sequences, roughly 34% occurring once. CD8+CD57+ cell expansion, shown by flow cytometry, had occurred in the patients selected for sequencing. With 0 bases removed from V and 0 bases from J, the gap between germline ends came to 12 bases. The CDR3 is made up of 17 amino acids. Germline values: CDR1 DFQATT, CDR2 SNEGSKA (reference sequence).

This TCR came from a human donor with aplastic anemia. What was sequenced was sorted CD4+, CD8+, or CD8+CD57+ T cells (not recorded which) from PBMCs. The chain couples TRBV20-1 to TRBJ1-6; D not certain. The CDR3 DNA is TGCAGTGCTAGAGATGGCCAGTCAAGCTCCTATAATTCACCCCTCCACTTT. It translates to CSARDGQSSSYNSPLHF.